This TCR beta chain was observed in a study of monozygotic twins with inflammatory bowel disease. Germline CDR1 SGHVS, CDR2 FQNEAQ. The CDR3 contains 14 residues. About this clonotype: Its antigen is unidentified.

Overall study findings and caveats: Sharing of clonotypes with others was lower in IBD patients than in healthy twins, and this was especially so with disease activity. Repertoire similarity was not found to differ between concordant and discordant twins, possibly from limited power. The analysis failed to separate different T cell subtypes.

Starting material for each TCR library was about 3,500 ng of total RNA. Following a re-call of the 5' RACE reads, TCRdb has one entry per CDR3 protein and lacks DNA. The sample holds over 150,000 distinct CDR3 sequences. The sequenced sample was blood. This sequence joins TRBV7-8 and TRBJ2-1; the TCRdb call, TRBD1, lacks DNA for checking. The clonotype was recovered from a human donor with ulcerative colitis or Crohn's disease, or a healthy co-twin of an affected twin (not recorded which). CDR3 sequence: CASREKRGYNEQFF.